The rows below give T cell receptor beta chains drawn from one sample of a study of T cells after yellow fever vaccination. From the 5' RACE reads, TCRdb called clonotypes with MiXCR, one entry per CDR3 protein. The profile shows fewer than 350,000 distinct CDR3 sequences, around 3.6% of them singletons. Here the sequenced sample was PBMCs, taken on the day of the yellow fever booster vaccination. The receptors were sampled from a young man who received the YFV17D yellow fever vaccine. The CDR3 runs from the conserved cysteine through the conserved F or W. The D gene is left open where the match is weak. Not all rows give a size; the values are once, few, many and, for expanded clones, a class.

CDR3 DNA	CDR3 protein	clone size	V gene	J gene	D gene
TGCGCCAGCAGCCAAGGAGATTCTAATGAGCAGTTCTTC	CASSQGDSNEQFF	many	TRBV4-1	TRBJ2-1	NA
TGTGCCAGCAGGCCCAGAGGTTCGGGCAATGAGCAGTTCTTC	CASRPRGSGNEQFF	many	TRBV27	TRBJ2-1	NA
TGCGCCAGCAGCCAAGGTGCCTCAGGGTTTAGAAGGACTGAAGCTTTCTTT	CASSQGASGFRRTEAFF	NA	TRBV4-3	TRBJ1-1	NA
TGCGCCAGCAGCTTGACCGGGACAGGAGGACAAGAGACCCAGTACTTC	CASSLTGTGGQETQYF	few	TRBV5-1	TRBJ2-5	TRBD1
TGTGCCAGCAGGGGAGGGGCGGGCACCGGGGAGCTGTTTTTT	CASRGGAGTGELFF	few	TRBV7-3	TRBJ2-2	TRBD2
TGTGCCAGCAGTATACAGGGTTGCGGCTACACCTTC	CASSIQGCGYTF	few	TRBV12-3/TRBV12-4	TRBJ1-2	NA
TGCGCCAGCAGCCTCCGACAGGGAAATTCACCCCTCCACTTT	CASSLRQGNSPLHF	many	TRBV4-1	TRBJ1-6	TRBD1
TGTGCCAGTAGACGGCGGGGGGAGGAGACCCAGTACTTC	CASRRRGEETQYF	many	TRBV19	TRBJ2-5	TRBD2
TGTGCCAGCAGCCCCCGGACAGGGAGGGGAGAGACCCAGTACTTC	CASSPRTGRGETQYF	many	TRBV7-9	TRBJ2-5	NA
TGTGCCAGCAGTTTAGCGGGCAGGGGGCCCAAAAATGAAAAACTGTTTTTT	CASSLAGRGPKNEKLFF	many	TRBV12-3/TRBV12-4	TRBJ1-4	TRBD1
TGTGCCAGCAGCTTTGCTTTGGGGTTGTACGAGCAGTACTTC	CASSFALGLYEQYF	many	TRBV7-9	TRBJ2-7	NA
TGTGCCAGCCTCAACTGGGGGAATACGCAGTATTTT	CASLNWGNTQYF	few	TRBV5-5	TRBJ2-3	NA
TGCGCCAGCAGCTTGGACGGGGTTAACACTGAAGCTTTCTTT	CASSLDGVNTEAFF	few	TRBV5-1	TRBJ1-1	NA
TGTGCCAGCAGCTTAGCGATCCAGGGCCAAAGGGAGACCCAGTACTTC	CASSLAIQGQRETQYF	few	TRBV7-8	TRBJ2-5	NA